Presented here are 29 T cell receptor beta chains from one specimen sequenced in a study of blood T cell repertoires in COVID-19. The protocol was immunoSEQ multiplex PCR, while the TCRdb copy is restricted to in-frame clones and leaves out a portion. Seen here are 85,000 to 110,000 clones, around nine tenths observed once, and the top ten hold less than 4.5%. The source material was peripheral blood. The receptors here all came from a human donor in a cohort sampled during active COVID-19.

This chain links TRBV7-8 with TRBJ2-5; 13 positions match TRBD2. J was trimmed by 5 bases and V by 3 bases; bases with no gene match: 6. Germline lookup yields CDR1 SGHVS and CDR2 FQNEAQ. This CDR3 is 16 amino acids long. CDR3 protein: CASSFTSGGAWETQYF. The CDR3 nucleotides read TGTGCCAGCAGCTTTACTAGCGGGGGGGCATGGGAGACCCAGTACTTC.

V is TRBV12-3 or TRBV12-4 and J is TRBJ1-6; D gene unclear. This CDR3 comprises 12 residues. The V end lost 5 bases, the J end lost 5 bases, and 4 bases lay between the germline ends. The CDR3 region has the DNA TGTGCCAGCAGTGGAGATAATTCACCCCTCCACTTT. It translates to CASSGDNSPLHF.

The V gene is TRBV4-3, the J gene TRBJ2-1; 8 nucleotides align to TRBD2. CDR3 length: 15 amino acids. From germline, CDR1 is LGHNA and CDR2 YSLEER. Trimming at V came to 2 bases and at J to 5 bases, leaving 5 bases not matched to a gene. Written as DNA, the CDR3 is TGCGCCAGCAGCCAACTCCGGACTAGCAACAATGAGCAGTTCTTC. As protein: CASSQLRTSNNEQFF.

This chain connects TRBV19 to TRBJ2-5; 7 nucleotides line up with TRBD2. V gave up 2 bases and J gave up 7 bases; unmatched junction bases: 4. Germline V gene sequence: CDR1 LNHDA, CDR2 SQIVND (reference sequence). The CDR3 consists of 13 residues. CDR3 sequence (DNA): TGTGCCAGTAGTATACAGCGGGAAGGGACCCAGTACTTC. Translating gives CASSIQREGTQYF.

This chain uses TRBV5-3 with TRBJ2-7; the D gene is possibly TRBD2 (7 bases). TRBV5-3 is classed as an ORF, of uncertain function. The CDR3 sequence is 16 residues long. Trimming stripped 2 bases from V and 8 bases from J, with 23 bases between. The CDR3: CARSLVGGPSGGQQYF. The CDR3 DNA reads TGTGCCAGAAGCTTAGTGGGGGGCCCCTCCGGGGGGCAGCAGTACTTC.

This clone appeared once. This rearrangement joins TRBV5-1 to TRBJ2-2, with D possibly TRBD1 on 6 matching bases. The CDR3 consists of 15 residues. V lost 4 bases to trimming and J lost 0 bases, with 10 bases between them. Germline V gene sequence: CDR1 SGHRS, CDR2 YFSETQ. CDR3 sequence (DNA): TGCGCCAGCAGCCCCGGACAGTCGAACACCGGGGAGCTGTTTTTT. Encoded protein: CASSPGQSNTGELFF.

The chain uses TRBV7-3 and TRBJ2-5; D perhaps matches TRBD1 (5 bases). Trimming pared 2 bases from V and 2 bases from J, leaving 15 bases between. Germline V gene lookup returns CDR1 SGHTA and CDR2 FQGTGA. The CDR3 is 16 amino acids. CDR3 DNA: TGTGCCAGCAGCTTAGGGGCAGCCCTTACTCAAGAGACCCAGTACTTC. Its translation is CASSLGAALTQETQYF.

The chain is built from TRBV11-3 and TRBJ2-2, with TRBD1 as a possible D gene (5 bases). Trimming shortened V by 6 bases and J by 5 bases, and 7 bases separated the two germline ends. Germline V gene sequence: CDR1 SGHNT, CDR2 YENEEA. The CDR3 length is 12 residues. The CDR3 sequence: CASSYRTGELFF. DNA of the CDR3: TGTGCCAGCAGTTACAGGACCGGGGAGCTGTTTTTT.

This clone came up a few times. CDR3 amino acids: CASSLGQGATLLHF. DNA of the CDR3: TGTGCCAGCAGCTTAGGACAGGGGGCAACCTTACTCCACTTT. The chain couples TRBV11-2 to TRBJ1-6; 10 nucleotides agree with TRBD1. V lost 1 base and J lost 16; bases outside the gene matches: 7. Germline V lookup: CDR1 SGHAT, CDR2 FQNNGV. This CDR3 has 14 amino acids.

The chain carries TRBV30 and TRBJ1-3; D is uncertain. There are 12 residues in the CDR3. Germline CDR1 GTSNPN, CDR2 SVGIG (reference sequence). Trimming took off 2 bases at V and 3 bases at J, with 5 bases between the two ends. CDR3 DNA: TGTGCCTGGAGTACGGGTGGAAACACCATATATTTT. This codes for CAWSTGGNTIYF.

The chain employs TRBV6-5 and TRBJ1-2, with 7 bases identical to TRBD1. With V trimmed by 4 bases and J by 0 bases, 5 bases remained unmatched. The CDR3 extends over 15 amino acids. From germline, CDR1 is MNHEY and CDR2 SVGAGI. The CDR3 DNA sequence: TGTGCCAGCAGTTCACCGGGACAGACTAACTATGGCTACACCTTC. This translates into CASSSPGQTNYGYTF.

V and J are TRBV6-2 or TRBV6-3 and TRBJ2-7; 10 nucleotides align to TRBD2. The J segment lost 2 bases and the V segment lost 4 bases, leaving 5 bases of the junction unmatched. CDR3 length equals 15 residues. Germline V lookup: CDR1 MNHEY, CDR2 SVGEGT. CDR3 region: CASSSAGGPPYEQYF. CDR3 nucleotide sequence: TGTGCCAGCAGTTCAGCGGGAGGGCCCCCCTACGAGCAGTACTTC.

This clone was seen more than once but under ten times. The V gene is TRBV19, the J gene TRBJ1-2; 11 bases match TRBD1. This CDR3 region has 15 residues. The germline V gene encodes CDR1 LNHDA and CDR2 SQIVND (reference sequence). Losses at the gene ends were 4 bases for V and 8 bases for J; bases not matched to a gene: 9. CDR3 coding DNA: TGTGCCAGTAGTAAGGACAGGGGGCGATGGGGAGGCTACACCTTC. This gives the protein CASSKDRGRWGGYTF.

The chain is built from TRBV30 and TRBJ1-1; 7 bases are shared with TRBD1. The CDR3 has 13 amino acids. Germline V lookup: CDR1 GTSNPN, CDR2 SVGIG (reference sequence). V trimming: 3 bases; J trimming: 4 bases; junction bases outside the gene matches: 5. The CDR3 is CAWRNSGGTEAFF. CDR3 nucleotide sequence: TGTGCCTGGAGAAATTCAGGGGGCACTGAAGCTTTCTTT.

The CDR3, as DNA: TGTGCCAGCAGGGTTGGACGGGACTCTGGAAACACCATATATTTT. It translates to CASRVGRDSGNTIYF. The rearrangement joins TRBV6-5 to TRBJ1-3; D is uncertain. CDR3 length equals 15 residues. Germline V gene lookup returns CDR1 MNHEY and CDR2 SVGAGI. With 6 bases removed from V and 0 bases from J, the gap between germline ends came to 12 bases.

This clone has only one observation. CDR3 loop: CSVNAPTGPSLEQYF. CDR3 sequence (DNA): TGCAGCGTGAATGCCCCGACAGGGCCTTCGCTTGAGCAGTACTTC. The chain joins TRBV29-1 to TRBJ2-7; 7 positions match TRBD1. The CDR3 is 15 residues long. Losses at the gene ends were 6 bases for V and 7 bases for J; bases not matched to a gene: 18. Germline V gene lookup returns CDR1 SQVTM and CDR2 ANQGSEA.

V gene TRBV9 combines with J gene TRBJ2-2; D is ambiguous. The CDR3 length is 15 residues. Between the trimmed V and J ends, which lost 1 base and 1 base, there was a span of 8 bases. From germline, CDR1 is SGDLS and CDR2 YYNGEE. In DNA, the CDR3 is TGTGCCAGCAGCGTAAGGCGAGGGAACACCGGGGAGCTGTTTTTT. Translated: CASSVRRGNTGELFF.

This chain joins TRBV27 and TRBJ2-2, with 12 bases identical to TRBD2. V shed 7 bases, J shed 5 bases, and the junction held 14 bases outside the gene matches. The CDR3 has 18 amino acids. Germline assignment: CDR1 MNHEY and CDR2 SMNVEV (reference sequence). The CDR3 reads CASIQSGASGRGTGELFF. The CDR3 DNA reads TGTGCCAGCATTCAGTCCGGGGCTAGCGGGAGGGGGACCGGGGAGCTGTTTTTT.

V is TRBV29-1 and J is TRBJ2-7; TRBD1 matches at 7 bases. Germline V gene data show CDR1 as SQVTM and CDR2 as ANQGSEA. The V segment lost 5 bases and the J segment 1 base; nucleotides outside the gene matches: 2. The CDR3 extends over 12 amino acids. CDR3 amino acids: CSVQGESYEQYF. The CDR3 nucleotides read TGCAGCGTTCAGGGGGAATCCTACGAGCAGTACTTC.

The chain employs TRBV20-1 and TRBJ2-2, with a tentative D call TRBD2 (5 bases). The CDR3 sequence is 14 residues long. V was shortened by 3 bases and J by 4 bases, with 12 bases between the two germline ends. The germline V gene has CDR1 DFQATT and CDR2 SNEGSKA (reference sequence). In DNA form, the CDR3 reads TGCAGTGCTAGTCTCCTAGCTGGCACCGGGGAGCTGTTTTTT. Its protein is CSASLLAGTGELFF.

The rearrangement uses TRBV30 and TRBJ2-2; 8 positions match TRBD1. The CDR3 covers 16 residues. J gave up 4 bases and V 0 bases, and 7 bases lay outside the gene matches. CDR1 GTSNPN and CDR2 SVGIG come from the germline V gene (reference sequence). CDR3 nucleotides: TGTGCCTGGAGTGTAGGATCAGGGGGCCGCACCGGGGAGCTGTTTTTT. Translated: CAWSVGSGGRTGELFF.

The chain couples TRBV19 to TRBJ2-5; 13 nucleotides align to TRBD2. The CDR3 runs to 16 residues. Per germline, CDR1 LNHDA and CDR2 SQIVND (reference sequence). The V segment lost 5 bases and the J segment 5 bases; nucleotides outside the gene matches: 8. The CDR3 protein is CASSVILAGGHETQYF. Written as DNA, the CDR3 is TGTGCCAGTAGTGTGATACTAGCGGGGGGGCACGAGACCCAGTACTTC.

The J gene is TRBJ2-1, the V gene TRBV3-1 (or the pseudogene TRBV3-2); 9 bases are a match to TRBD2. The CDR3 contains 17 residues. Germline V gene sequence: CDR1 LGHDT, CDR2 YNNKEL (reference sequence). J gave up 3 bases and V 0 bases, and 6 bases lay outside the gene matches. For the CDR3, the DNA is TGTGCCAGCAGCCAAGATATTGGCGGGGGGGGCTACAATGAGCAGTTCTTC. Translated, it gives CASSQDIGGGGYNEQFF.

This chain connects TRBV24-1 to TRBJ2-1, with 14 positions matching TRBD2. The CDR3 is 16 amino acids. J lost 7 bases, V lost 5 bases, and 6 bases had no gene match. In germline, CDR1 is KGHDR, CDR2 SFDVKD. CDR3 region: CATSVMTSGRDNEQFF. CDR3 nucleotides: TGTGCCACCAGTGTTATGACTAGCGGGAGGGATAATGAGCAGTTCTTC.

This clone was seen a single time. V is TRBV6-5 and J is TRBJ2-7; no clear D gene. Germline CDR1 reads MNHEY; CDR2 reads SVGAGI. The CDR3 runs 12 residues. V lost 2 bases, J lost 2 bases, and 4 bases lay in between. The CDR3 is CASSYTTYEQYF. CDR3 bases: TGTGCCAGCAGTTACACAACCTACGAGCAGTACTTC.

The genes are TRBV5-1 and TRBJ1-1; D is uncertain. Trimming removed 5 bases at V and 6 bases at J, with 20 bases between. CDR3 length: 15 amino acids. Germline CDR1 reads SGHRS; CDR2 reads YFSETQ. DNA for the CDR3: TGCGCCAGCAGTCATGGGCCTTCATCTGTCCCTGAAGCTTTCTTT. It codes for CASSHGPSSVPEAFF.

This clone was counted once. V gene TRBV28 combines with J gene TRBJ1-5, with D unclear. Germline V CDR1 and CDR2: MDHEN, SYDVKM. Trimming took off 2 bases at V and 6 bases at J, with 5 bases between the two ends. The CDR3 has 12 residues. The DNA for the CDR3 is TGTGCCAGCAGTTTAGCGCCTCAGCCCCAGCATTTT. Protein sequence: CASSLAPQPQHF.

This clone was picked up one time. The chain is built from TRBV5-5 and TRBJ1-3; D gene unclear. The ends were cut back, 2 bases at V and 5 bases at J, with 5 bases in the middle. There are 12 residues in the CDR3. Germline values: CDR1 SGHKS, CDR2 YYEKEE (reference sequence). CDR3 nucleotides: TGTGCCAGCAGCTTCGACAGAAACACCATATATTTT. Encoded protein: CASSFDRNTIYF.

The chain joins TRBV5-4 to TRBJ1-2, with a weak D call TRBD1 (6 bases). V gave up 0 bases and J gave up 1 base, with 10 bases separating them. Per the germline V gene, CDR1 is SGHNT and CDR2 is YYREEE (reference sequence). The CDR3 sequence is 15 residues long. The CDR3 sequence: CASSLGTGRNYGYTF. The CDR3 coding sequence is TGTGCCAGCAGCTTGGGTACAGGGCGTAACTATGGCTACACCTTC.